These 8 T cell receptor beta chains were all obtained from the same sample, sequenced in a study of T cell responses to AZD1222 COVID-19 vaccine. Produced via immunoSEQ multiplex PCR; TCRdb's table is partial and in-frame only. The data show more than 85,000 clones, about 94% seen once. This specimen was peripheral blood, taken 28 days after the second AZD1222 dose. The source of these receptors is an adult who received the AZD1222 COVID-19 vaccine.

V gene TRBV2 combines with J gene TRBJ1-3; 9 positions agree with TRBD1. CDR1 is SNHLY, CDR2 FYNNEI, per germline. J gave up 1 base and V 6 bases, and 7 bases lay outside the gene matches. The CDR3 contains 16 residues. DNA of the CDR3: TGTGCCAGCAGCTCACAGGGGGCAAAGTCTGGAAACACCATATATTTT. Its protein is CASSSQGAKSGNTIYF.

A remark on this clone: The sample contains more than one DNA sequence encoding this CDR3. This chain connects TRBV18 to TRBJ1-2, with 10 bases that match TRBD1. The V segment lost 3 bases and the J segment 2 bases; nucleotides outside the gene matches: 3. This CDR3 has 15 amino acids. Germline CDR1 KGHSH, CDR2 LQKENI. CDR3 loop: CASSPPGQGNYGYTF. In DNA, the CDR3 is TGTGCCAGCTCACCCCCGGGACAGGGGAACTATGGCTACACCTTC.

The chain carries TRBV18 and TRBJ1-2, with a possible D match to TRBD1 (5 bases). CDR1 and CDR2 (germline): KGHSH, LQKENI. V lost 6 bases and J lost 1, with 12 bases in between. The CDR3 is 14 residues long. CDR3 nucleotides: TGTGCCAGCTCCCAGGGAGAGGGTAACTATGGCTACACCTTC. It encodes CASSQGEGNYGYTF.

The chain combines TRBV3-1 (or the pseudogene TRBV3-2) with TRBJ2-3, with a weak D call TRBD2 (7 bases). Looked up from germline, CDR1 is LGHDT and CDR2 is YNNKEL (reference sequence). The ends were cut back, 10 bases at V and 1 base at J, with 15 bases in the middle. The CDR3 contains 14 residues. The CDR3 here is CATNRGAGTDTQYF. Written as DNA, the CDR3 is TGTGCCACCAACCGGGGGGCCGGCACAGATACGCAGTATTTT.

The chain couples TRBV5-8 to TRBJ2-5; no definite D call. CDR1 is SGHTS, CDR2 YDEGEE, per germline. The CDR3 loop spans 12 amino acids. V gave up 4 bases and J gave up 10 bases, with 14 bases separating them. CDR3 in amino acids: CASSTWTADQYF. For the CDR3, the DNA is TGTGCCAGCAGCACCTGGACGGCGGACCAGTACTTC. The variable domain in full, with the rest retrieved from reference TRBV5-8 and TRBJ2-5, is EAGVTQSPTHLIKTRGQQATLRCSPISGHTSVYWYQQALGLGLQFLLWYDEGEERNRGNFPPRFSGRQFPNYSSELNVNALELEDSALYLCASSTWTADQYFGPGTRLLVL.

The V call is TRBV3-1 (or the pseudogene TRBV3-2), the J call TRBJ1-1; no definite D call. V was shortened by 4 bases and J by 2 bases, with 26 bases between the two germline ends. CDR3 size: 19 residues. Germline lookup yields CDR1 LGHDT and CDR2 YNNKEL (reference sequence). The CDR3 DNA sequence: TGTGCCAGCAGCCCGGAAACTAACTGGGGAGGCTTATTTAACACTGAAGCTTTCTTT. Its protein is CASSPETNWGGLFNTEAFF.

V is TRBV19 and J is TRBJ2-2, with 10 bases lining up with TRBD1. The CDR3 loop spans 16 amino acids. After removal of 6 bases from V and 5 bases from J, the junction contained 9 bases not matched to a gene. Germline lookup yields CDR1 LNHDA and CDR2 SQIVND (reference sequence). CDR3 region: CASSRRDRGSTGELFF. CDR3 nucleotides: TGTGCCAGTAGCCGCCGGGACAGGGGTAGTACCGGGGAGCTGTTTTTT.

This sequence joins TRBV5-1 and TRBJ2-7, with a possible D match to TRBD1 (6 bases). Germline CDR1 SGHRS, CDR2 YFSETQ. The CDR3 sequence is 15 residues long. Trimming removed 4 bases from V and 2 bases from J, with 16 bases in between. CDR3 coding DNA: TGCGCCAGCAGCACGAGGGGGTCCCCCACCTACGAGCAGTACTTC. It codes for CASSTRGSPTYEQYF.